These 24 T cell receptor beta chains originate from one sample sequenced in a study of blood T cell repertoires in COVID-19. TCRdb's table, derived via immunoSEQ multiplex PCR, lists solely in-frame clones and lacks some. Of about 120,000 clones listed, 90% are singletons. The sequenced sample was peripheral blood. The receptors stem from a human donor with active COVID-19. The donor label of this sample is uncertain.

This clone was detected once. The chain employs TRBV4-3 and TRBJ2-3; 7 bases agree with TRBD2. This CDR3 comprises 18 residues. Germline V gene data show CDR1 as LGHNA and CDR2 as YSLEER. V shed 0 bases, J shed 1 base, and the junction held 10 bases outside the gene matches. The CDR3 spells CASSQDRASGDGTDTQYF. The CDR3, as DNA: TGCGCCAGCAGCCAAGATCGGGCCAGCGGGGACGGCACAGATACGCAGTATTTT.

In this sample, this clone turned up once. The CDR3 sequence: CASSLQAREVTGELFF. In nucleotides, the CDR3 is TGCGCCAGCAGCCTCCAGGCTAGGGAGGTCACCGGGGAGCTGTTTTTT. The chain combines TRBV5-1 with TRBJ2-2, with D possibly being TRBD2 (6 bases). V was cut by 4 bases and J by 4 bases, with 17 bases left in between. The CDR3 is 16 residues long. CDR1 is SGHRS, CDR2 YFSETQ, per germline. Combining the CDR3 with reference TRBV5-1 and TRBJ2-2 gives the whole variable domain KAGVTQTPRYLIKTRGQQVTLSCSPISGHRSVSWYQQTPGQGLQFLFEYFSETQRNKGNFPGRFSGRQFSNSRSEMNVSTLELGDSALYLCASSLQAREVTGELFFGEGSRLTVL.

Concerning this clone itself: One end of the junction does not line up with germline, which may come from a read error. This rearrangement joins TRBV7-7 to TRBJ2-5; maybe TRBD1 (5 bases). The CDR3 runs to 15 residues. Germline V gene sequence: CDR1 SSHAT, CDR2 FNYEAQ (reference sequence). This CDR3 is CASTRSPAGQETQYF. In DNA, the CDR3 is TGTGCTAGCACCCGATCCCCCGCAGGGCAAGAGACCCAGTACTTC.

This chain uses TRBV27 with TRBJ2-7, with 10 bases matching TRBD1. Germline loops: CDR1 MNHEY, CDR2 SMNVEV (reference sequence). This CDR3 is built from 15 residues. V dropped 5 bases and J dropped 7; count of bases not matched to a gene: 11. In DNA, the CDR3 is TGTGCCAGCAGTCCATCTGGACAGGGGGGATGGGAGCAGTACTTC. Protein sequence: CASSPSGQGGWEQYF.

J is TRBJ1-4 and V is TRBV7-2; a possible D gene is TRBD1 (5 bases). Per the germline V gene, CDR1 is SGHTA and CDR2 is FQGNSA. The CDR3 is made up of 16 amino acids. V was clipped by 5 bases and J by 0 bases, with 13 bases between them. CDR3 amino acids: CASSRGDGTTNEKLFF. The CDR3 DNA is TGTGCCAGCAGCCGCGGGGACGGCACAACTAATGAAAAACTGTTTTTT.

The V gene is TRBV7-2, the J gene TRBJ1-1; 7 bases fit TRBD1. V gave up 4 bases and J gave up 7 bases; unmatched junction bases: 9. The CDR3 contains 14 residues. The germline V gene has CDR1 SGHTA and CDR2 FQGNSA. This chain's CDR3 is CASSSYGSGGEAFF. Written as DNA, the CDR3 is TGTGCCAGCAGCTCGTATGGTTCAGGGGGTGAAGCTTTCTTT.

The chain links TRBV7-9 to TRBJ2-7; 8 bases fit TRBD1. The CDR3 consists of 16 residues. After removal of 5 bases from V and 0 bases from J, the junction contained 9 bases not matched to a gene. From germline, CDR1 is SEHNR and CDR2 FQNEAQ (reference sequence). In nucleotides, the CDR3 is TGTGCCAGCAGCCGGGACAGGACTACCCTCTCCTACGAGCAGTACTTC. Its translation is CASSRDRTTLSYEQYF.

This clone was recorded once. J is TRBJ1-4 and V is TRBV18; D gene uncertain. This CDR3 spans 13 amino acids. V was shortened by 4 bases and J by 6 bases, with 9 bases between the two germline ends. CDR1 and CDR2 from the germline V gene are KGHSH and LQKENI. CDR3 sequence reads: CASSRALDEKLFF. As DNA, the CDR3 is TGTGCCAGCTCACGGGCATTAGATGAAAAACTGTTTTTT.

The V call is TRBV2, the J call TRBJ1-6; 7 nucleotides line up with TRBD1. With V trimmed by 3 bases and J by 9 bases, 5 bases remained unmatched. The CDR3 is 14 residues long. CDR1 SNHLY and CDR2 FYNNEI come from the germline V gene. CDR3 DNA: TGTGCCAGCAGTGACCACAGGGGTTCTTCACCCCTCCACTTT. It codes for CASSDHRGSSPLHF.

The V gene is TRBV7-2, the J gene TRBJ2-7; TRBD1 aligns across 7 bases. With V trimmed by 2 bases and J by 3 bases, 19 bases remained unmatched. This CDR3 is built from 19 residues. Per germline, CDR1 SGHTA and CDR2 FQGNSA. CDR3 DNA sequence: TGTGCCAGCAGCTTAAATCTATTTAACAGGGGCCGTTTGGTCTACGAGCAGTACTTC. Translation: CASSLNLFNRGRLVYEQYF.

The chain has TRBV6-5 and TRBJ1-1; D unresolved. The CDR3 runs 14 residues. V lost 5 bases and J lost 0, with 10 bases in between. The germline CDR1 and CDR2 sequences are MNHEY and SVGAGI. The DNA for the CDR3 is TGTGCCAGCAGTACCGGAGATATGAACACTGAAGCTTTCTTT. It specifies CASSTGDMNTEAFF.

This clone was picked up a small number of times. The chain couples TRBV4-3 to TRBJ1-5; TRBD1 agrees at 10 bases. This CDR3 region has 15 residues. Germline V gene lookup returns CDR1 LGHNA and CDR2 YSLEER. Germline trimming cut 3 bases from V and 2 bases from J; bases unmatched to any gene: 1. As DNA, the CDR3 is TGCGCCAGCAGCCAGGGGACAGGGGGCAATCAGCCCCAGCATTTT. This translates into CASSQGTGGNQPQHF.

The chain couples TRBV4-1 to TRBJ2-7; the match to TRBD2 covers 7 bases. The germline CDR1 and CDR2 sequences are MGHRA and YSYEKL. The V gene end was trimmed by 0 bases and the J gene end by 0 bases; junction bases not matched to a gene: 2. The CDR3 loop spans 15 amino acids. The CDR3 is CASSQDKRDSYEQYF. The CDR3 bases are TGCGCCAGCAGCCAAGATAAGCGGGACTCCTACGAGCAGTACTTC.

The count of this clone is one. V gene TRBV7-2 combines with J gene TRBJ2-5; 7 positions match TRBD2. The CDR3 runs to 16 residues. After removal of 2 bases from V and 5 bases from J, the junction contained 11 bases not matched to a gene. Germline CDR1 SGHTA, CDR2 FQGNSA. CDR3 nucleotide sequence: TGTGCCAGCAGCTTACTTGTGGCGGGGGTCGGGGAGACCCAGTACTTC. Protein: CASSLLVAGVGETQYF.

Note on this clone: One end of the junction varies from germline; a read error may be responsible. The V call is TRBV2, the J call TRBJ1-5; D ambiguous. CDR3 length equals 17 residues. The germline gives CDR1 SNHLY, CDR2 FYNNEI. The CDR3 here is CASREGPQSLGNQPQHF. CDR3 nucleotides: TGTGCCAGCCGTGAAGGCCCACAGTCTTTAGGCAATCAGCCCCAGCATTTT.

Points on this clone: This CDR3 is also generated by other DNA sequences in the sample. The chain carries TRBV7-2 and TRBJ2-5, with D perhaps matching TRBD1 (6 bases). The CDR3 has 14 residues. CDR1 and CDR2 from the germline V gene are SGHTA and FQGNSA. V shed 1 base and J shed 5 bases, with 11 bases lying between them. The CDR3 here is CASSLGGRGETQYF. The CDR3 nucleotides are TGTGCCAGCAGCTTAGGGGGCAGGGGCGAGACCCAGTACTTC.

This clone was seen more than once but under ten times. The chain employs TRBV10-2 and TRBJ2-7, with a possible D match to TRBD1 (6 bases). The CDR3 contains 16 residues. CDR1 and CDR2 from the germline V gene are WSHSY and SAAADI. The V end lost 2 bases, the J end lost 3 bases, and 17 bases lay between the germline ends. In nucleotides, the CDR3 is TGCGCCAGCAGTGAGCCCTTCCGGGACAAGCACTACGAGCAGTACTTC. Its protein is CASSEPFRDKHYEQYF.

This clone was seen just once. The genes are TRBV7-2 and TRBJ1-3, with 10 nucleotides matching TRBD1. V shed 2 bases, J shed 1 base, and the junction held 8 bases outside the gene matches. Germline loops: CDR1 SGHTA, CDR2 FQGNSA. The CDR3 loop spans 18 amino acids. CDR3 nucleotides: TGTGCCAGCAGCTTATACGGACAGGGGGGGTTTTCTGGAAACACCATATATTTT. Amino acids: CASSLYGQGGFSGNTIYF.

The chain joins TRBV10-3 to TRBJ1-1; D is unresolved. The CDR3 spans 11 residues. Trimming took 4 bases from V and 3 from J, leaving 3 bases between them. Germline CDR1 ENHRY, CDR2 SYGVKD. CDR3 amino acids: CAISAHTEAFF. As DNA, the CDR3 is TGTGCCATCAGTGCTCACACTGAAGCTTTCTTT.

The rearrangement joins TRBV27 to TRBJ1-4, with 10 bases fitting TRBD1. The junction had 2 bases not matched to a gene; V was cut back by 5 bases and J by 2 bases. The CDR3 has 15 residues. Germline values: CDR1 MNHEY, CDR2 SMNVEV (reference sequence). CDR3 in amino acids: CASSPDRGTNEKLFF. The CDR3 DNA reads as TGTGCCAGCAGTCCGGACAGGGGGACTAATGAAAAACTGTTTTTT.

This rearrangement joins TRBV7-6 to TRBJ2-1; TRBD2 aligns across 8 bases. CDR1 is SGHVS, CDR2 FNYEAQ, per germline. J gave up 15 bases and V 3 bases, and 13 bases lay outside the gene matches. The CDR3 has 14 amino acids. The CDR3 DNA reads as TGTGCCAGCAGCTTCAACGGGGGGGCCGATCGTCCGTTCTTC. It translates to CASSFNGGADRPFF.

The chain uses TRBV6-5 and TRBJ1-3; 8 nucleotides align to TRBD1. Looked up from germline, CDR1 is MNHEY and CDR2 is SVGAGI. V was pared by 6 bases and J by 0 bases, with 4 bases of the junction left unmatched. The length of the CDR3 is 15 residues. The CDR3 here is CASRRQGTSGNTIYF. CDR3 DNA sequence: TGTGCCAGCAGACGACAGGGGACCTCTGGAAACACCATATATTTT.

The rearrangement joins TRBV7-8 to TRBJ2-7; 9 bases match TRBD2. Germline lookup yields CDR1 SGHVS and CDR2 FQNEAQ. The CDR3 runs 15 residues. V shed 8 bases and J 3 bases; nucleotides not matched to a gene: 11. CDR3 residues: CASGEAGGLNYEQYF. In DNA form, the CDR3 reads TGTGCCAGCGGGGAAGCGGGGGGTTTGAACTACGAGCAGTACTTC. Combining the CDR3 with reference TRBV7-8 and TRBJ2-7 gives the whole variable domain GAGVSQSPRYKVAKRGQDVALRCDPISGHVSLFWYQQALGQGPEFLTYFQNEAQLDKSGLPSDRFFAERPEGSVSTLKIQRTQQEDSAVYLCASGEAGGLNYEQYFGPGTRLTVT.

The chain is built from TRBV5-4 and TRBJ2-7; TRBD1 might be the D (6 bases). Germline loops: CDR1 SGHNT, CDR2 YYREEE (reference sequence). CDR3 size: 15 residues. Between the trimmed V and J ends, which lost 0 bases and 4 bases, there was a span of 14 bases. CDR3 nucleotides: TGTGCCAGCAGCTTGGGTTCTGGGGGCTTATACGAGCAGTACTTC. Translating gives CASSLGSGGLYEQYF.